Given below is one TCR beta chain in context. The sample originates from a study of cytomegalovirus exposure and HLA in healthy donors. The PCR used 60 Vbeta and 13 Jbeta primers. Sequencing was performed with immunoSEQ multiplex PCR; in TCRdb, only in-frame clones are kept and a portion is missing. This sample carries about 190,000 clones, around 90% of them seen once, and the ten largest clones take approximately 1.9%. The receptor comes from a woman aged 18-29 years in good health and CMV-seronegative. The sample was PBMCs.

DNA for the CDR3: TGTGCCAGTAGTCTAACAGGGGGCGTAGCGGGAAACACCATATATTTT. Its translation: CASSLTGGVAGNTIYF. The chain couples TRBV19 to TRBJ1-3; 9 nucleotides align to TRBD1. Germline assignment: CDR1 LNHDA and CDR2 SQIVND (reference sequence). The CDR3 spans 16 residues. The J segment lost 4 bases and the V segment lost 5 bases, leaving 9 bases of the junction unmatched.